The 7 T cell receptor beta chains below come from one sample, sequenced in a study of persistence of HIV-infected CD4 T cells. The libraries were made with immunoSEQ version 4 in survey mode. Only in-frame clones appear in the TCRdb table, and some are missing; sequencing was by immunoSEQ multiplex PCR. This sample yields more than 35,000 clones, of which 65% to 85% are seen a single time; less than 2% belongs to the top ten. Their antigen targets remain unknown. Stimulation used about 10 ug/mL lysate from CMV-infected fibroblasts. CD40L/CD69 double-negative CD45RO-high memory CD4+ T cells were collected. Sequencing used CD4+ T cells sorted from PBMCs after approximately 19-hour stimulation, obtained from a patient who received antiretroviral therapy. These TCRs come from an adult man with HIV who was CMV-seropositive.

This clone was seen only once. The V gene is TRBV18, the J gene TRBJ2-3; D gene ambiguous. V lost 0 bases, J lost 4 bases, and 8 bases lay in between. Germline CDR1 and CDR2: KGHSH and LQKENI. There are 14 residues in the CDR3. As DNA, the CDR3 is TGTGCCAGCTCACCACCAGGGATAGCAGATACGCAGTATTTT. As protein: CASSPPGIADTQYF. The variable domain in full, with the rest retrieved from reference TRBV18 and TRBJ2-3, is NAGVMQNPRHLVRRRGQEARLRCSPMKGHSHVYWYRQLPEEGLKFMVYLQKENIIDESGMPKERFSAEFPKEGPSILRIQQVVRGDSAAYFCASSPPGIADTQYFGPGTRLTVL.

The chain employs TRBV18 and TRBJ2-1; no firm D call. Germline CDR1 reads KGHSH; CDR2 reads LQKENI. This CDR3 has 13 residues. Trimming removed 4 bases at V and 5 bases at J, with 9 bases between. Here the CDR3 DNA reads TGTGCCAGCTCACAGGGCAGCAACAATGAGCAGTTCTTC. This translates into CASSQGSNNEQFF.

On this clone itself: One end of the junction does not line up with germline, which may come from a read error. V gene TRBV20-1 combines with J gene TRBJ1-4, with unresolved D. In germline, CDR1 is DFQATT, CDR2 SNEGSKA (reference sequence). The CDR3 has 11 amino acids. This chain's CDR3 is CSASSGGPALF. For the CDR3, the DNA is TGCAGTGCTAGTAGTGGAGGCCCAGCTCTTTTT.

This chain uses TRBV12-3 or TRBV12-4 with TRBJ2-3; D is ambiguous. V was cut by 5 bases and J by 5 bases, with 5 bases left in between. This CDR3 region has 11 residues. CDR3 nucleotide sequence: TGTGCCAGCAGTGAAGAAGATACGCAGTATTTT. It yields the protein CASSEEDTQYF.

J is TRBJ1-1 and V is TRBV3-1 (or the pseudogene TRBV3-2), with a tentative D call TRBD1 (5 bases). The CDR3 is 14 amino acids. V was pared by 3 bases and J by 0 bases, with 8 bases between. Germline V gives CDR1 LGHDT, CDR2 YNNKEL (reference sequence). This chain's CDR3 is CASSQRQLNTEAFF. DNA for the CDR3: TGTGCCAGCAGCCAGCGACAGTTGAACACTGAAGCTTTCTTT.

The V call is TRBV6-5, the J call TRBJ1-5; TRBD1 agrees at 9 bases. This CDR3 is built from 15 residues. After removal of 6 bases from V and 3 bases from J, the junction contained 6 bases not matched to a gene. Germline loops: CDR1 MNHEY, CDR2 SVGAGI. CDR3 sequence (DNA): TGTGCCAGCAGCAGGACAGGGGCGAACAATCAGCCCCAGCATTTT. Translation gives CASSRTGANNQPQHF.

V usage is TRBV5-1 and J usage is TRBJ2-3, with D possibly TRBD1 on 6 matching bases. V lost 4 bases and J 2 bases, leaving 14 bases between the germline ends. The CDR3 length is 15 residues. Germline loops: CDR1 SGHRS, CDR2 YFSETQ. CDR3 DNA sequence: TGCGCCAGCAGCCAGGACAGACCTTTCACAGATACGCAGTATTTT. This sequence encodes CASSQDRPFTDTQYF.